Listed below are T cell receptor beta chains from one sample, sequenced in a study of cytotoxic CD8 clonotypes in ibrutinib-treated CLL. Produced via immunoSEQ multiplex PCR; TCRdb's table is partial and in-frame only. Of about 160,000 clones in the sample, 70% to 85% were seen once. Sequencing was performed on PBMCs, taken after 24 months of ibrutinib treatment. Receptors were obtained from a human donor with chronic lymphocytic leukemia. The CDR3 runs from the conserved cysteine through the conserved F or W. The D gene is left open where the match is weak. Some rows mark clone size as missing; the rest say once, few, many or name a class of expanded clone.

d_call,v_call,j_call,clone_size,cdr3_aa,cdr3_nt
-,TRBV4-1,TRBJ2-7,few,CASSQVRGYEQYF,TGCGCCAGCAGCCAAGTACGGGGCTACGAGCAGTACTTC
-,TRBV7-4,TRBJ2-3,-,CASSLVCRRGDTQYF,TGTGCCAGCAGCTTAGTATGTCGGCGAGGGGATACGCAGTATTTT
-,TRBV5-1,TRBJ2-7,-,CASSSGYLGVDEQYF,TGCGCCAGCAGCTCGGGCTATTTGGGGGTCGACGAGCAGTACTTC
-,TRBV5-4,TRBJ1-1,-,CASSKTANTEAFF,TGTGCCAGCAGTAAAACAGCGAACACTGAAGCTTTCTTT
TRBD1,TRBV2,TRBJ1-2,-,CASSESRTGYYGYTF,TGTGCCAGCAGTGAATCTCGGACAGGGTACTATGGCTACACCTTC
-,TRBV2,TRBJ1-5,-,CASSESQVGNQPQHF,TGTGCCAGCAGTGAGTCACAGGTCGGCAATCAGCCCCAGCATTTT
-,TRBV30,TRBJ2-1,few,CAWSVGGIFINEQFF,TGTGCCTGGAGTGTGGGCGGGATATTTATCAATGAGCAGTTCTTC
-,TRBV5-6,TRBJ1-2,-,CASSLRQMSYTF,TGTGCCAGCAGCTTGAGGCAGATGTCGTACACCTTC
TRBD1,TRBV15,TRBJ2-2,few,CATSRGHRGTTGELFF,TGTGCCACCAGCAGAGGCCACAGGGGGACCACCGGGGAGCTGTTTTTT
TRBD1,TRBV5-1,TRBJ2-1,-,CASSPIGTGLNEQFF,TGCGCCAGCAGCCCGATCGGGACAGGGCTAAATGAGCAGTTCTTC
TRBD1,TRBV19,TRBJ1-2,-,CASSPGTGESYGYTF,TGTGCCAGTAGTCCCGGGACAGGGGAGTCTTATGGCTACACCTTC
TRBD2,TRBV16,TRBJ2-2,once,CASSQGLTGELFF,TGTGCCAGCAGCCAGGGACTAACCGGGGAGCTGTTTTTT
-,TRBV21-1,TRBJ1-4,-,CASSPPRVGEKLFF,TGTGCCAGCAGTCCGCCTAGGGTGGGAGAAAAACTGTTTTTT
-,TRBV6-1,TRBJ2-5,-,CASSGVQPKETQYF,TGTGCCAGCAGTGGGGTACAGCCAAAAGAGACCCAGTACTTC
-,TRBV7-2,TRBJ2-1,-,CASSQTGTVYNEQFF,TGTGCCAGCAGCCAGACCGGGACTGTCTACAATGAGCAGTTCTTC
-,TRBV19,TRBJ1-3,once,CASSIGRRNSAGNTIYF,TGTGCCAGTAGTATTGGAAGGCGGAACTCCGCTGGAAACACCATATATTTT
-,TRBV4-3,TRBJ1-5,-,CASSQGWPGSGQPQHF,TGCGCCAGCAGCCAAGGGTGGCCCGGTTCTGGCCAGCCCCAGCATTTT
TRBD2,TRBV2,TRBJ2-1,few,CASSKTGTSGYNEQFF,TGTGCCAGCAGTAAAACCGGGACTAGCGGCTACAATGAGCAGTTCTTC
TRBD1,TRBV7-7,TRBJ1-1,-,CASSASPLRGLTEAFF,TGTGCCAGCAGCGCTTCCCCTCTCAGGGGGCTTACTGAAGCTTTCTTT
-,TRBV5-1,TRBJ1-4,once,CASSRTVTNEKLFF,TGCGCCAGCTCGAGGACAGTAACTAATGAAAAACTGTTTTTT
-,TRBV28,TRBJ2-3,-,CASSFRAGREDTQYF,TGTGCCAGCAGTTTCCGGGCGGGACGGGAAGATACGCAGTATTTT
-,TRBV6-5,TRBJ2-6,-,CASRVKPTGANVLTF,TGTGCCAGCAGGGTGAAGCCAACTGGGGCCAACGTCCTGACTTTC
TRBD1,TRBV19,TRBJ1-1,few,CASSATGTGGTEAFF,TGTGCCAGTAGTGCAACCGGGACAGGGGGAACTGAAGCTTTCTTT
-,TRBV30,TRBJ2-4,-,CAWSVRARAKNIQYF,TGTGCCTGGAGTGTAAGGGCGAGAGCCAAAAACATTCAGTACTTC
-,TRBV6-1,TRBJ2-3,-,CASSPWGRTDTQYF,TGTGCCAGCAGTCCCTGGGGGCGGACAGATACGCAGTATTTT